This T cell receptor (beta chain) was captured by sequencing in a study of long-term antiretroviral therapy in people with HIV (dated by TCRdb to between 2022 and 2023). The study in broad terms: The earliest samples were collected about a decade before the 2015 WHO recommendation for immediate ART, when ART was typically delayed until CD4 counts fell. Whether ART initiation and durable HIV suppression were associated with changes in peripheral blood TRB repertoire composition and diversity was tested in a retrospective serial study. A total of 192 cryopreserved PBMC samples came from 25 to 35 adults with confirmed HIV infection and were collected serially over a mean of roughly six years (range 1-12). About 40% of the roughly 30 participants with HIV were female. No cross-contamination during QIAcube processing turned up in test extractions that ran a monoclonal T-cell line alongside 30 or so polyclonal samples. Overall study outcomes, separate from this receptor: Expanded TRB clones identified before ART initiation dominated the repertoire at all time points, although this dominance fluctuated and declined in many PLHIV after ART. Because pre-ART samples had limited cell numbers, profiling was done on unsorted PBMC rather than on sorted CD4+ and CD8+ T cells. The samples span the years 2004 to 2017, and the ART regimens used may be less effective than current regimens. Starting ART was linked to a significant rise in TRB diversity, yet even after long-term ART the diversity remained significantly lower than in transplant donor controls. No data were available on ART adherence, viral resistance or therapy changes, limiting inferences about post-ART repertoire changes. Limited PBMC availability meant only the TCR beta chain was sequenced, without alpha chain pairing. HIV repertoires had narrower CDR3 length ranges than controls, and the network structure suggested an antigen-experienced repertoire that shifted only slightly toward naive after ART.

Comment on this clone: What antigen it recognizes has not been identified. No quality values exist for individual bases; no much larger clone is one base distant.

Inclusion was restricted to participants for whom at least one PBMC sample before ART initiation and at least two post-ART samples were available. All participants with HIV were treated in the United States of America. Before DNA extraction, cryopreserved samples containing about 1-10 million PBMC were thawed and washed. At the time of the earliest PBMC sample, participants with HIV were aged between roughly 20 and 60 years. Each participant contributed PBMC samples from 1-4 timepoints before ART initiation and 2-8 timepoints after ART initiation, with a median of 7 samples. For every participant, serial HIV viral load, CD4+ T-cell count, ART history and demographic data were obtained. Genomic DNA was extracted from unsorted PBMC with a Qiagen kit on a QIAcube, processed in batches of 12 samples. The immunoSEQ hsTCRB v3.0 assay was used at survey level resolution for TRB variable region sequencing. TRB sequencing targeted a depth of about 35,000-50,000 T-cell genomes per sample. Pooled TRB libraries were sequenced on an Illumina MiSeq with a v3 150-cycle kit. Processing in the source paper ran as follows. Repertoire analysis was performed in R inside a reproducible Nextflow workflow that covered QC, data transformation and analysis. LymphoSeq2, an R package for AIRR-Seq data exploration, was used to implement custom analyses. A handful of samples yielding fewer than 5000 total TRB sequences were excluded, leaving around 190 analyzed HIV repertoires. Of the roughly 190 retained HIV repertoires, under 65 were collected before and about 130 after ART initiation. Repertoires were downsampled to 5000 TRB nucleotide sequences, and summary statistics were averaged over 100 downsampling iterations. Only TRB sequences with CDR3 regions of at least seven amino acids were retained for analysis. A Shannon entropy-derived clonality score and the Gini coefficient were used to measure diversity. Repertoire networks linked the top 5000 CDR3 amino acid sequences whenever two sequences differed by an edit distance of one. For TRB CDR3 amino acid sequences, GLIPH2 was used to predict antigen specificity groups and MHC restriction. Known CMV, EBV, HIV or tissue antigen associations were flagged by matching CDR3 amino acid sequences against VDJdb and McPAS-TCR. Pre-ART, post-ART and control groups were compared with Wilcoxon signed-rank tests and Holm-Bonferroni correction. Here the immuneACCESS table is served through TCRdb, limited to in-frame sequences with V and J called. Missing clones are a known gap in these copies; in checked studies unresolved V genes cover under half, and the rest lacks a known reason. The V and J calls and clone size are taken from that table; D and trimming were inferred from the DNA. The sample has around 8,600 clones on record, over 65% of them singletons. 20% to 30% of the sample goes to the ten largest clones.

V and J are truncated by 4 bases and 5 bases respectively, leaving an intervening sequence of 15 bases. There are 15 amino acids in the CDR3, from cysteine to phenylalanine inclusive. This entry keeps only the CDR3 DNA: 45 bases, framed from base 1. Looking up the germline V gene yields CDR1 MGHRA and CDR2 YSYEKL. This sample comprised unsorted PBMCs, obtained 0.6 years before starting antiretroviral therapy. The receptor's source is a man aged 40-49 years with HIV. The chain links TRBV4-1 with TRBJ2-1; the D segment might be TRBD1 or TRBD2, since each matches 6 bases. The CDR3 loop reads CASSLRGPENNEQFF. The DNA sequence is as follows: TGCGCCAGCAGCCTTCGGGGGCCTGAAAACAATGAGCAGTTCTTC.